This T cell receptor beta chain was identified during a study of blood T cell repertoires in COVID-19. In the study overall: Whether acute or convalescent, the COVID-19 samples came from the United States, Italy and Spain. Sample material is recorded as cDNA or gDNA derived from T cells, B-cell-depleted T cells, or PBMCs.

Trimming removed 5 bases from V and 7 bases from J; junction bases left unmatched: 10. The CDR3 runs to 14 residues. Germline values: CDR1 MDHEN, CDR2 SYDVKM. TCRdb's copy holds only in-frame clones and misses some; the assay was immunoSEQ multiplex PCR. The table records about 98,000 clones, around 75% of them present only once. The chain carries TRBV28 and TRBJ2-7; the match to TRBD1 covers 8 bases. Sequencing was done on a sample of peripheral blood. The sequence was collected from a man in his 70s with acute or convalescent COVID-19. CDR3 sequence reads: CASSMEDRAREQYF. In DNA, the CDR3 is TGTGCCAGCAGTATGGAGGACAGGGCCCGGGAGCAGTACTTC.